These 20 T cell receptor beta chains were all obtained from the same sample, sequenced in a study of breast tumors, draining lymph nodes, adjacent tissues. Samples came from axillary lymph nodes draining the breast cancer. TCRdb reanalysed the multiplex PCR reads using MiXCR and keeps one entry per CDR3 protein. The sample carries 190,000 or so distinct CDR3 sequences, 25% to 40% recorded once. Sample: axillary lymph node tissue. The source is a female donor with breast cancer. Some clones in this sample may be carry-over from other donors' samples.

About this clonotype: Since a much larger clone is just one base distant, this may be a read error. V usage is TRBV20-1 and J usage is TRBJ2-1, with D possibly being TRBD1 or TRBD2 (5 bases each). There are 14 residues in the CDR3. Per the germline V gene, CDR1 is DFQATT and CDR2 is SNEGSKA (reference sequence). The CDR3, as DNA: TGCAGTGCTAGAGTGGGGGTATCCTACACTGAGCAGTTCTTC. Translation: CSARVGVSYTEQFF.

At least ten counts were recorded for this clonotype. The chain uses TRBV12-3 or TRBV12-4 and TRBJ1-5; perhaps TRBD1 as D (5 bases). The V and J ends lost 1 base and 6 bases respectively, with 10 bases between them. CDR3 length: 14 residues. The CDR3 region is CASSLGTGRQPQHF. DNA for the CDR3: TGTGCCAGCAGTTTAGGAACAGGCCGTCAGCCCCAGCATTTT.

This clonotype was recorded at least ten times. This CDR3 is CASSFRSNTGELFF. The DNA of the CDR3 is TGTGCCAGCAGCTTCAGATCGAACACCGGGGAGCTGTTTTTT. The chain has TRBV7-8 and TRBJ2-2; the D is unclear. Trimming pared 3 bases from V and 0 bases from J, leaving 5 bases between. The CDR3 contains 14 residues. The germline gives CDR1 SGHVS, CDR2 FQNEAQ.

This clonotype was recorded many times. This chain links TRBV20-1 with TRBJ2-1, with 8 bases aligning to TRBD2. The CDR3 loop spans 14 amino acids. J lost 4 bases, V lost 6 bases, and 8 bases had no gene match. The germline V gene has CDR1 DFQATT and CDR2 SNEGSKA (reference sequence). The DNA of the CDR3 is TGCAGTGCCCAACCCGGGGGGGGTTACAATGAGCAGTTCTTC. It is translated as CSAQPGGGYNEQFF.

This clonotype has ten or more counts. V usage is TRBV30 and J usage is TRBJ2-7; 7 bases are shared with TRBD2. This CDR3 contains 12 residues. Trimming cost V 4 bases and J 7 bases; bases outside gene matches: 7. Germline CDR1 reads GTSNPN; CDR2 reads SVGIG (reference sequence). The CDR3 nucleotides are TGTGCCTGGAATCCAAGGCGGGGGGAGCAGTACTTC. Protein product: CAWNPRRGEQYF. Complete variable domain (other parts from reference TRBV30 and TRBJ2-7): SQTIHQWPATLVQPVGSPLSLECTVEGTSNPNLYWYRQAAGRGLQLLFYSVGIGQISSEVPQNLSASRPQDRQFILSSKKLLLSDSGFYLCAWNPRRGEQYFGPGTRLTVT.

A remark on this clonotype: A much larger clone differs by one base, so this may be a read error. V usage is TRBV14 and J usage is TRBJ2-5; 10 bases match TRBD1. Germline lookup yields CDR1 SGHDN and CDR2 FVKESK. CDR3 length: 18 amino acids. CDR3 nucleotide sequence: TGTGCCATCAGCCCACCCATCCCGTGGACAGGGGGTGAGGAGACCCAGTACTTC. This translates into CAISPPIPWTGGEETQYF.

This clonotype was counted ten times or more. The CDR3 coding sequence is TGTGCCAGCAGTGATCTAACAGGGTACGAGCAGTTCTTC. It specifies CASSDLTGYEQFF. This rearrangement joins TRBV6-4 to TRBJ2-1; D is possibly TRBD1 (6 bases). Looked up from germline, CDR1 is MRHNA and CDR2 is SNTAGT. Deletions cut 3 bases from V and 10 bases from J, with 13 bases between. This CDR3 contains 13 residues.

This clonotype was seen ten or more times. The chain joins TRBV11-3 to TRBJ1-5; maybe TRBD1 (6 bases). The V gene's germline CDR1 is SGHNT and CDR2 YENEEA. Trimming stripped 4 bases from V and 0 bases from J, with 16 bases between. CDR3 length equals 17 residues. The CDR3 is CASSYWTDLRSNQPQHF. The CDR3 DNA follows: TGTGCCAGCAGCTACTGGACAGACCTCCGTAGCAATCAGCCCCAGCATTTT.

The table lists this clonotype with many counts. The rearrangement joins TRBV6-5 to TRBJ1-4; D gene unclear. Per germline, CDR1 MNHEY and CDR2 SVGAGI. The CDR3 has 14 amino acids. With 6 bases removed from V and 0 bases from J, the gap between germline ends came to 8 bases. CDR3 sequence reads: CASRPTATNEKLFF. For the CDR3, the DNA is TGTGCCAGCAGGCCAACTGCAACTAATGAAAAACTGTTTTTT.

About this clonotype itself: Just one base apart from a much larger clone, this may be a read error. This chain joins TRBV4-3 and TRBJ2-1; 7 nucleotides agree with TRBD1. This CDR3 is 18 amino acids long. Germline CDR1 reads LGHNA; CDR2 reads YSLEER. The CDR3 region has the DNA TGCGCCAGCAGCCAAGTTGCCGTAGGACAGGCCACAGGGAATGAGCAGCTCTTC. Translating gives CASSQVAVGQATGNEQLF.

This clonotype was recorded at least ten times. The chain recombines TRBV20-1 with TRBJ1-4, with TRBD1 as a possible D gene (5 bases). V was clipped by 0 bases and J by 0 bases, with 11 bases between them. Germline lookup yields CDR1 DFQATT and CDR2 SNEGSKA (reference sequence). This CDR3 contains 16 residues. DNA of the CDR3: TGCAGTGCTAGAGATCACCAGGGTGCAACTAATGAAAAACTGTTTTTT. Translated, it gives CSARDHQGATNEKLFF.

This clonotype was detected ten times or more. The chain is built from TRBV5-8 and TRBJ2-5; no reliable D call. Germline-derived CDR1 and CDR2 are SGHTS and YDEGEE. The CDR3 covers 15 residues. V dropped 4 bases and J dropped 1 base, with 14 bases sitting between them. The CDR3 DNA reads TGTGCCAGCAGCGAACCAGACACGAGCCAAGAGACCCAGTACTTC. As protein: CASSEPDTSQETQYF.

Notes on this clonotype: One base away lies a much larger clone, so this may be a sequencing read error. The chain combines TRBV4-1 with TRBJ2-3, with TRBD2 matching over 10 bases. The germline gives CDR1 MGHRA, CDR2 YSYEKL. There are 16 residues in the CDR3. The DNA of the CDR3 is TGCGCCGGCAGCCAAGGGAGCGGGAGGGCCCCAGATACGCAGTATTTT. Encoded protein: CAGSQGSGRAPDTQYF.

The chain is built from TRBV5-1 and TRBJ2-5; D unresolved. The CDR3 has 14 residues. The germline V gene has CDR1 SGHRS and CDR2 YFSETQ. The V end was cut by 0 bases, the J end by 1 base, with 7 bases between. The CDR3 sequence is CASSLGVPQETQYF. The CDR3 DNA reads TGCGCCAGCAGCTTGGGAGTCCCCCAAGAGACCCAGTACTTC.

This clonotype was detected ten times or more. The gene calls are TRBV20-1 and TRBJ2-3; 7 positions match TRBD2. The CDR3 covers 14 residues. Germline V lookup: CDR1 DFQATT, CDR2 SNEGSKA (reference sequence). Unmatched junction bases numbered 11, after V lost 5 bases and J lost 6 bases. The CDR3 reads CSAPRANGGDTQYF. Written as DNA, the CDR3 is TGCAGTGCTCCCCGGGCCAACGGGGGGGATACGCAGTATTTT.

The table lists this clonotype with many counts. The J gene is TRBJ2-5, the V gene TRBV6-1, with a possible D match to TRBD2 (7 bases). Trimming shortened V by 3 bases and J by 1 base, and 18 bases separated the two germline ends. The germline CDR1 and CDR2 sequences are MNHNS and SASEGT. The CDR3 is 17 amino acids. Here the CDR3 reads CASSEALSGGLQETQYF. The CDR3, as DNA: TGTGCCAGCAGTGAGGCACTATCCGGGGGGCTCCAAGAGACCCAGTACTTC.

The CDR3 DNA sequence: TGTGCCACCAGCAGAGATGGGCCGACAGGGAGGGGAGCAACTAATGAAAAACTGTTTTTT. Residues: CATSRDGPTGRGATNEKLFF. J is TRBJ1-4 and V is TRBV15, with 7 bases that match TRBD1. Germline CDR1 is LNHNV and CDR2 is YYDKDF (reference sequence). CDR3 size: 20 residues. Trimming took 0 bases from V and 0 from J; bases not matched to a gene: 13.

This clonotype was counted many times. The CDR3 is CASRAGDSTDTQYF. In DNA, the CDR3 is TGTGCCAGCAGGGCAGGAGATAGCACAGATACGCAGTATTTT. This sequence joins TRBV2 and TRBJ2-3, with D uncertain. V was cut by 6 bases and J by 0 bases, with 10 bases left in between. This CDR3 is 14 amino acids long. CDR1 is SNHLY, CDR2 FYNNEI, per germline.

In this sample, this clonotype turned up many times. The J gene is TRBJ2-7, the V gene TRBV20-1; the match to TRBD2 covers 13 bases. Germline trimming cut 0 bases from V and 6 bases from J; bases unmatched to any gene: 5. CDR3 length equals 15 residues. Per the germline V gene, CDR1 is DFQATT and CDR2 is SNEGSKA (reference sequence). The CDR3 bases are TGCAGTGCTAGAGAAACTAGCGGGGGGGCGGCCGAGCAGTACTTC. As protein: CSARETSGGAAEQYF.

The V call is TRBV3-1, the J call TRBJ1-3; D might be TRBD1 (5 bases). Germline V lookup: CDR1 LGHDT, CDR2 YNNKEL (reference sequence). Trimming took off 2 bases at V and 0 bases at J, with 17 bases between the two ends. The CDR3 is 18 amino acids. DNA of the CDR3: TGTGCCAGCAGCCAACGGCTAGGGGAACGGGCCTCTGGAAACACCATATATTTT. It encodes CASSQRLGERASGNTIYF.